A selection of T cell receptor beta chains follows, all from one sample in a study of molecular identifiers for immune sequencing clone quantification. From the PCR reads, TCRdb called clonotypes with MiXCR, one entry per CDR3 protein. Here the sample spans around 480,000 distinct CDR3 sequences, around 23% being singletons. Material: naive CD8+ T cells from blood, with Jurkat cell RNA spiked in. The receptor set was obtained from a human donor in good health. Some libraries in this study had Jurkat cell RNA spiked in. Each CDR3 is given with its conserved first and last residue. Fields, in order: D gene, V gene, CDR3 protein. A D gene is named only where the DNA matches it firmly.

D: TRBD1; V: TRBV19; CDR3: CASSIGDRGRDNYGYTF
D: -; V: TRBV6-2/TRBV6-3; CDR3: CARTWRDTTDTQYF
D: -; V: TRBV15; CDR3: CATSEETRADTQYF
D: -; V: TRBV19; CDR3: CASSIFGTANQPQHF
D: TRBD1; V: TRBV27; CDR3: CASTFGTGKGEAFF
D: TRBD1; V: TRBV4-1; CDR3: CASSSRTGGYEQYF
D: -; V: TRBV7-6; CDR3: CASSLGGDNQPQHF
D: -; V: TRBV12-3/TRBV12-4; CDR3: CASKDSVRETQYF
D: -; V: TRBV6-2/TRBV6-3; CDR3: CASRGLISYEQYF
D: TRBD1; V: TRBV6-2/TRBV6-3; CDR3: CASSYLGQSYGYTF
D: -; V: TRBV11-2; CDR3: CASSLEVSDYNEQFF
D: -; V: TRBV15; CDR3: CATSRDSSPASADTQYF
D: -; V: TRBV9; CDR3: CASSVAPTYEQYF
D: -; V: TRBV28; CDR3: CASSYERVLTTSTDTQYF
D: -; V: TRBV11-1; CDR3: CASKEGKETQYF
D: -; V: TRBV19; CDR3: CASSSNSGANVLTF
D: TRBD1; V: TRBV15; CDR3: CATSGDRVSEAFF
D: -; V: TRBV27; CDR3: CASSPGYSNQPQHF
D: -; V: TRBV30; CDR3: CAWSPDGQETQYF
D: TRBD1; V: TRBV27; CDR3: CASSSPGQGSEKLFF
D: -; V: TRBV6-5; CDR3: CASSYSNREGTDTQYF
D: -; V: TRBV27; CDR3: CASSLSGGPNYEQYF
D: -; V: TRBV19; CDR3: CASSIFGGGNQPQHF
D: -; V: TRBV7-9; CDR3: CASSQGGRTEAFF
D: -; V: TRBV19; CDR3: CASSIDFSATDTQYF
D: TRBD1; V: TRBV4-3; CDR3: CASSHRSTTGSDEQFF
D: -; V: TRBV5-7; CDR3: CASSPSPLPGTDTQYF
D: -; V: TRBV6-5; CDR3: CASSYGDSGANVLTF
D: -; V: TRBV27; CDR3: CASSSGWGGELFF
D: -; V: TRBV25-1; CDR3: CASSVGSHYNEQFF
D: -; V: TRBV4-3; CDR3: CASSQDHGTISDEQYF
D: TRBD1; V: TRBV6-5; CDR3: CASSLRGTANYGYTF
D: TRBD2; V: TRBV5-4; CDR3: CASRSWGTSGISGANVLTF
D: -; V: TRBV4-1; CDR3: CAGSQVRGENQPQHF
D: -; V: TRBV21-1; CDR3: CAIPERTGDTGELFF
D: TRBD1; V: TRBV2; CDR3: CASSVETGSNIQYF
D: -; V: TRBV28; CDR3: CASGTLTGLFANTGELFF
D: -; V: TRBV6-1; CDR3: CASLQGGSPLHF
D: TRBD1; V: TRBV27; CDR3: CASSPDRGQEVKLFF
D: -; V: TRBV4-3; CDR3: CASSQDLEVEQYF
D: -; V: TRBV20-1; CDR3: CSGESLYGYTF
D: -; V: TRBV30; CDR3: CAWSAYMGTETQYF
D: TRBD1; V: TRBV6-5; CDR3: CASRGQGARYEQYF
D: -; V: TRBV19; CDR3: CASTQTSGYEQFF
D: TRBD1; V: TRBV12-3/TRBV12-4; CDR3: CASSLGTGEGTQYF
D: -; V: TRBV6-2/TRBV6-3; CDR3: CASGRGYNQPQHF
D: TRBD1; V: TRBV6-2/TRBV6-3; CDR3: CASSYGQGAEAFF
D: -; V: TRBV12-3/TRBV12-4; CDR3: CASGQGLERGQYF
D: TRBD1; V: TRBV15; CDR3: CATSRDRGTEWSGYTF
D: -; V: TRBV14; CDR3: CASSHLDGFYGYTF
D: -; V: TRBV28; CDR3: CASSLEGQETQYF
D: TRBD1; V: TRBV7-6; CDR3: CASSETTGSLWQFF
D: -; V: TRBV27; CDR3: CASSLYPGHIQETQYF